These T cell receptor beta chains were read from a single sample in a study of beta chain features in type 1 diabetes. Assay: immunoSEQ multiplex PCR; the TCRdb copy retains only in-frame clones and omits some. The data show roughly 700,000 clones, roughly an eighth seen once. Sequencing was performed on naive CD4+ T cells from blood. These receptors all stem from a man younger than 35 with type 1 diabetes. CDR3s include the opening cysteine and the closing phenylalanine or tryptophan. D genes are given only for firm matches. Rows give clone size only sometimes, using once, few, many, or a class for an expanded clone.

D gene,J gene,V gene,clone size,CDR3 protein,CDR3 DNA
TRBD1,TRBJ1-2,TRBV5-1,-,CASRSGTAYGYTF,TGTGCCAGCAGGTCAGGGACAGCCTATGGCTACACCTTC
-,TRBJ2-7,TRBV2,-,CASRPGAGDEQYF,TGTGCCAGCAGACCAGGGGCTGGGGACGAGCAGTACTTC
-,TRBJ2-7,TRBV11-2,-,CASSFRPGSYEQYF,TGTGCCAGCAGCTTCCGGCCAGGCTCCTACGAGCAGTACTTC
TRBD1,TRBJ1-5,TRBV5-6,few,CASSSGGGYEYSNQPQHF,TGTGCCAGCAGCTCAGGGGGAGGCTATGAATATAGCAATCAGCCCCAGCATTTT
TRBD1,TRBJ2-7,TRBV18,few,CASSPVFTGGYEQYF,TGTGCCAGCTCACCAGTGTTTACAGGGGGCTACGAGCAGTACTTC
-,TRBJ1-4,TRBV19,-,CASSIGGPSANEKLFF,TGTGCCAGTAGTATCGGCGGACCATCAGCTAATGAAAAACTGTTTTTT
-,TRBJ1-1,TRBV14,-,CASSQVVNTEAFF,TGTGCCAGCAGCCAAGTCGTGAACACTGAAGCTTTCTTT
TRBD1,TRBJ1-2,TRBV6-6,few,CASSSTGVNGYTF,TGTGCCAGCAGTTCGACAGGGGTGAATGGCTACACCTTC
TRBD2,TRBJ2-5,TRBV7-2,few,CASSPWTSGGQETQYF,TGTGCCAGCAGCCCCTGGACTAGCGGGGGACAAGAGACCCAGTACTTC
TRBD1,TRBJ2-3,TRBV29-1,few,CSVQGQTDWATDTQYF,TGCAGCGTTCAGGGACAGACCGATTGGGCGACAGATACGCAGTATTTT
-,TRBJ2-5,TRBV19,-,CASSLGTEETQYF,TGTGCCAGTAGTCTCGGGACCGAAGAGACCCAGTACTTC
-,TRBJ2-7,TRBV5-1,few,CASSPPAAGTYEQYF,TGCGCCAGCAGCCCACCGGCGGCGGGAACCTACGAGCAGTACTTC
-,TRBJ2-6,TRBV29-1,-,CSVEDKGGAGANVLTF,TGCAGCGTTGAAGATAAAGGAGGGGCTGGGGCCAACGTCCTGACTTTC
TRBD1,TRBJ1-1,TRBV5-1,-,CASSPDRGQATEAFF,TGCGCCAGCAGCCCTGACAGGGGGCAAGCCACTGAAGCTTTCTTT
-,TRBJ1-1,TRBV28,-,CASSDREAAFF,TGTGCCAGCAGTGATAGGGAAGCAGCTTTCTTT
-,TRBJ1-6,TRBV27,-,CASTGRSRDNSPLHF,TGTGCCAGCACGGGCCGAAGCCGCGATAATTCACCCCTCCACTTT
-,TRBJ2-5,TRBV5-4,few,CASSTLGSTETQYF,TGTGCCAGCAGCACGCTGGGGAGTACGGAGACCCAGTACTTC
-,TRBJ1-2,TRBV6-5,few,CASSYSKTYYGYTF,TGTGCCAGCAGTTACTCCAAAACGTACTATGGCTACACCTTC
-,TRBJ1-4,TRBV7-9,-,CAGTGDATNEKLFF,TGTGCCGGCACAGGTGACGCAACTAATGAAAAACTGTTTTTT
-,TRBJ1-1,TRBV5-6,-,CASSLDLQGGGEAFF,TGTGCCAGCAGCTTGGACCTACAAGGAGGAGGTGAAGCTTTCTTT
TRBD1,TRBJ2-6,TRBV18,-,CASSPLDRGGAGANVLTF,TGTGCCAGCTCACCACTGGACAGGGGAGGTGCTGGGGCCAACGTCCTGACTTTC
-,TRBJ2-1,TRBV29-1,few,CSAVLRSGNEQFF,TGCAGCGCTGTACTGAGAAGTGGGAATGAGCAGTTCTTC
-,TRBJ2-5,TRBV7-2,few,CASSFAQETQYF,TGTGCCAGCAGCTTCGCTCAAGAGACCCAGTACTTC
-,TRBJ2-3,TRBV10-3,-,CAISLTGQSTDTQYF,TGTGCCATCAGTCTAACCGGACAAAGCACAGATACGCAGTATTTT
-,TRBJ1-1,TRBV2,few,CASNPNEGTEAFF,TGTGCCAGCAACCCTAATGAGGGCACTGAAGCTTTCTTT
-,TRBJ1-2,TRBV30,-,CAWSPSYGYTF,TGTGCCTGGAGCCCTAGCTATGGCTACACCTTC
TRBD1,TRBJ2-7,TRBV18,-,CASSSGQGGYEQYF,TGTGCCAGCTCCTCTGGACAGGGAGGCTACGAGCAGTACTTC
-,TRBJ2-1,TRBV7-2,few,CASSLVSTQDNEQFF,TGTGCCAGCAGCTTAGTCTCAACCCAGGACAATGAGCAGTTCTTC
TRBD1,TRBJ1-5,TRBV28,few,CASGVRGPNQPQHF,TGTGCCAGCGGGGTTAGGGGGCCGAATCAGCCCCAGCATTTT
-,TRBJ1-2,TRBV29-1,-,CSVQVYGYGYTF,TGCAGCGTTCAGGTTTACGGATATGGCTACACCTTC
TRBD2,TRBJ2-3,TRBV4-1,few,CASSHGERFLAGDPDTQYF,TGCGCCAGCAGCCACGGCGAGCGTTTCTTAGCGGGGGATCCAGATACGCAGTATTTT
-,TRBJ2-1,TRBV6-1,-,CASRERIGPNEQFF,TGTGCCAGCCGGGAGAGAATTGGACCCAATGAGCAGTTCTTC
-,TRBJ1-4,TRBV29-1,-,CSVQSSIGEKLFF,TGCAGCGTTCAAAGTAGCATAGGTGAAAAACTGTTTTTT
-,TRBJ1-2,TRBV30,-,CAWSVSQRDYGYTF,TGTGCCTGGAGTGTTTCTCAAAGGGACTATGGCTACACCTTC
-,TRBJ1-1,TRBV6-6,few,CASTRALEAFF,TGTGCCAGCACCCGAGCCCTTGAAGCTTTCTTT